This T cell receptor beta chain originates from a study of T cell changes during pregnancy in multiple sclerosis (dated by TCRdb to the late 2010s). Turning to the overall study: The study looked at changes in the T cell repertoire across pregnancy in women with multiple sclerosis.

Comment on this clone: Its specific antigen is unknown. No much larger clone is present one base from it, and per-base qualities are unavailable.

Receptor libraries were prepared by the immunoSEQ multiplex PCR assay. TCRdb carries this immuneACCESS record with in-frame sequences only. Its versions omit some clonotypes, under half of them owing to an unresolved V gene in the studies checked, with the rest unexplained. The table for this sample lists around 64,000 clones; about nine tenths of them were counted only once. The ten largest clones take up almost 0.3% of the sample. This sequence was found in a female donor with multiple sclerosis, enrolled in a pregnancy study. The specimen comprised CD4+ T cells from peripheral blood mononuclear cells, sampled after pregnancy.

For the CDR3, the sequence is CASGPSVTSYGYTF. Read as DNA, the sequence is TGCGCCAGCGGGCCCTCTGTTACTAGCTATGGCTACACCTTC. Recombination connected TRBV5-1 to TRBJ1-2, with the D gene too uncertain to name. The CDR3 starts with the cysteine, ends with the phenylalanine, and has 14 residues. This entry keeps only the CDR3 DNA: 42 bases, framed from base 1. The V end loses 7 bases and the J end loses 4 bases, and a stretch of 17 bases separates them. CDR1 SGHRS and CDR2 YFSETQ are derived from the germline V gene.